A selection of T cell receptor beta chains follows, all from one sample in a study of radiotherapy plus CTLA-4 blockade in lung cancer. Data came from immunoSEQ multiplex PCR; TCRdb stores just in-frame clones and leaves some out. In the table there are over 80,000 clones, roughly 80% of which are singletons. Sequences were derived from peripheral blood, sampled from a patient treated with radiotherapy plus ipilimumab. The receptors were sampled from a human donor with non-small cell lung cancer who had stable disease on radiotherapy plus ipilimumab. CDR3s include the opening cysteine and the closing phenylalanine or tryptophan. Fields, in order: clone size, D gene, V gene, J gene, CDR3 protein, CDR3 DNA. D genes are given only for firm matches. The size entry is marked missing in some rows and otherwise reads once, few, many or a size class.

>.|TRBD1|TRBV5-1|TRBJ2-3
CASSPLTGADTQYF
TGCGCCAGCAGCCCCTTAACAGGGGCAGATACGCAGTATTTT
>.|TRBD1|TRBV9|TRBJ2-7
CASSVTGGERKQYF
TGTGCCAGCAGCGTCACAGGGGGCGAGAGGAAGCAGTACTTC
>.|.|TRBV7-2|TRBJ2-1
CASSLDATSYNEQFF
TGTGCCAGCAGCTTAGACGCGACTTCCTACAATGAGCAGTTCTTC
>.|TRBD1|TRBV11-2|TRBJ2-5
CASSLGDRGYTQYF
TGTGCCAGCAGCTTGGGGGACAGGGGCTACACCCAGTACTTC
>.|.|TRBV28|TRBJ1-4
CASSPRGHSNEKLFF
TGTGCCAGCTCGCCTCGGGGACACTCAAATGAAAAACTGTTTTTT
>.|.|TRBV4-2|TRBJ2-7
CASSGGLGRGYEQYF
TGTGCCAGCAGCGGGGGCCTGGGGCGGGGGTACGAGCAGTACTTC
>.|TRBD1|TRBV10-3|TRBJ1-2
CAISGDRVRGYTF
TGTGCCATCAGTGGTGACAGGGTGAGAGGCTACACCTTC
>.|.|TRBV20-1|TRBJ1-5
CSAREGQPQHF
TGCAGTGCTAGAGAAGGGCAGCCCCAGCATTTT
>.|.|TRBV9|TRBJ1-2
CASSGGGVEVDYGYTF
TGTGCCAGCAGCGGCGGAGGGGTAGAGGTGGACTATGGCTACACCTTC
>.|.|TRBV2|TRBJ2-1
CASSEPGGSNQFF
TGTGCCAGCAGTGAACCGGGGGGCAGTAATCAGTTCTTC
>.|TRBD2|TRBV29-1|TRBJ2-5
CSVEGGTQETQYF
TGCAGCGTTGAGGGGGGGACCCAAGAGACCCAGTACTTC
>.|.|TRBV19|TRBJ1-1
CASSPTWTAMNTEAFF
TGTGCCAGTAGCCCTACCTGGACAGCGATGAACACTGAAGCTTTCTTT
>.|TRBD2|TRBV9|TRBJ2-1
CASSSGLAGREQFF
TGTGCCAGCAGCTCAGGACTAGCGGGGCGTGAGCAGTTCTTC
>.|.|TRBV7-9|TRBJ1-1
CASSSHREPTNTEAFF
TGTGCCAGCAGCTCCCACAGAGAGCCTACTAACACTGAAGCTTTCTTT
>.|TRBD2|TRBV11-2|TRBJ2-2
CASSLLAGGRTGELFF
TGTGCCAGCAGCTTACTAGCGGGAGGACGCACCGGGGAGCTGTTTTTT
>.|.|TRBV5-1|TRBJ1-5
CASSPLTGGPSNQPQHF
TGCGCCAGCAGCCCCCTGACCGGGGGGCCTAGCAATCAGCCCCAGCATTTT
>.|.|TRBV4-2|TRBJ2-1
CASSPLGTNEQFF
TGTGCCAGCAGCCCCCTGGGAACCAATGAGCAGTTCTTC
>few|TRBD2|TRBV29-1|TRBJ2-1
CSVEGLAGVYNEQFF
TGCAGCGTTGAAGGACTAGCGGGAGTCTACAATGAGCAGTTCTTC
>.|.|TRBV5-1|TRBJ1-1
CASIEAGGRGPEAFF
TGCGCCAGCATCGAGGCGGGAGGGCGCGGACCTGAAGCTTTCTTT
>.|TRBD2|TRBV2|TRBJ2-1
CASRLGLAGGPGDEQFF
TGTGCCAGCAGACTGGGACTAGCGGGGGGGCCCGGGGATGAGCAGTTCTTC
>.|.|TRBV2|TRBJ1-6
CASSEAFMGRYNSPLHF
TGTGCCAGCAGTGAAGCCTTCATGGGGCGCTACAATTCACCCCTCCACTTT
>.|TRBD2|TRBV4-1|TRBJ2-1
CASSQDWGGIDEQFF
TGCGCCAGCAGCCAAGATTGGGGGGGTATAGATGAGCAGTTCTTC
>.|.|TRBV28|TRBJ1-2
CASSFGGRFGHLREYTF
TGTGCCAGCAGTTTCGGGGGACGATTCGGACACCTGCGTGAGTACACCTTC
>.|.|TRBV29-1|TRBJ1-1
CSVVVLGEAFF
TGCAGCGTTGTGGTACTGGGAGAAGCTTTCTTT
>few|.|TRBV5-1|TRBJ1-6
CASSLGVDSPLHF
TGCGCCAGCAGCTTGGGGGTGGATTCACCCCTCCACTTT